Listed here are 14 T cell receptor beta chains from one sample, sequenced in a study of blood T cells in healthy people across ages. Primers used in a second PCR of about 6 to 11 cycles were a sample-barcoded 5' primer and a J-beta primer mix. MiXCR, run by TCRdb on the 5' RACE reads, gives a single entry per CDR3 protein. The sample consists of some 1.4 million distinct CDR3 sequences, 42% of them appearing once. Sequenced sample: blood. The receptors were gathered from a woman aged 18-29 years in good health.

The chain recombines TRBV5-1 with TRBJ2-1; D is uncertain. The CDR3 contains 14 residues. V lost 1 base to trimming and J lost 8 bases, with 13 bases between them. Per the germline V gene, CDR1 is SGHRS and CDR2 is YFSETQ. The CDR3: CASSLIEPNDEQFF. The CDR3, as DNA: TGCGCCAGCAGCTTGATCGAGCCGAACGATGAGCAGTTCTTC.

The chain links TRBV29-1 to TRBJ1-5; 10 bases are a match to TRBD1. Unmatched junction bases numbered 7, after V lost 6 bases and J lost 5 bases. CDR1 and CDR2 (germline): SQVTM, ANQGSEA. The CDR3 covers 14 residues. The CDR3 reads CSVKTGTGDQPQHF. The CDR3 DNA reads TGCAGCGTGAAAACCGGGACAGGGGATCAGCCCCAGCATTTT.

CDR3 DNA: TGTGCCAGCAGCCATATCGGGGGGAACACTGAAGCTTTCTTT. Protein product: CASSHIGGNTEAFF. The J gene is TRBJ1-1, the V gene TRBV3-1; TRBD1 might be the D (5 bases). This CDR3 comprises 14 residues. The V gene lost 3 bases and the J gene lost 1 base, with 9 bases spanning the gap. Looked up from germline, CDR1 is LGHDT and CDR2 is YNNKEL (reference sequence). The full variable domain, in which reference TRBV3-1 and TRBJ1-1 provide the parts outside the CDR3, is DTAVSQTPKYLVTQMGNDKSIKCEQNLGHDTMYWYKQDSKKFLKIMFSYNNKELIINETVPNRFSPKSPDKAHLNLHINSLELGDSAVYFCASSHIGGNTEAFFGQGTRLTVV.

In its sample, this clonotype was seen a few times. CDR3 DNA sequence: TGTGCCAGCAGTGGTCTAGCGGGGGGTCTCGGCGAGACCCAGTACTTC. Translating gives CASSGLAGGLGETQYF. The chain recombines TRBV2 with TRBJ2-5; 11 positions agree with TRBD2. The CDR3 contains 16 residues. Looked up from germline, CDR1 is SNHLY and CDR2 is FYNNEI. V gave up 4 bases and J gave up 5 bases; unmatched junction bases: 9.

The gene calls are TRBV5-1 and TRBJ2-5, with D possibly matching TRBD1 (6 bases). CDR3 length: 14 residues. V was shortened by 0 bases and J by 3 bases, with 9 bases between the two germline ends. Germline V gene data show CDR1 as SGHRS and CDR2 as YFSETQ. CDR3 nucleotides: TGCGCCAGCAGCTTGGACAGGGCGAAAGAGACCCAGTACTTC. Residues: CASSLDRAKETQYF.

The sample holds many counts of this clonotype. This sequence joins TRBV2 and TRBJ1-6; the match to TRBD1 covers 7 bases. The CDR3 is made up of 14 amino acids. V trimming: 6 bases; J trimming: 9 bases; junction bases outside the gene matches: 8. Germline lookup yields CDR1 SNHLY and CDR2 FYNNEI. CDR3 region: CASRGDSSFSPLHF. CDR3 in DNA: TGTGCCAGCAGGGGGGACAGCAGTTTTTCACCCCTCCACTTT.

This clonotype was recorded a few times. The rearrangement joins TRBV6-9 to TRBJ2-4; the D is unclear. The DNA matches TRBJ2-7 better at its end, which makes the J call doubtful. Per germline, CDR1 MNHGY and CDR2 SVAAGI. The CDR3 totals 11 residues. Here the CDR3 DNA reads TGTGCCAGAACCGGTTCGGGCGAGCAGTACTTC. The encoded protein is CARTGSGEQYF.

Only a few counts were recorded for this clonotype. In nucleotides, the CDR3 is TGCGCCAGCAGCCCGCAGTGGGAGCCTTGGAGCTACACCTTC. It translates to CASSPQWEPWSYTF. V and J are TRBV5-1 and TRBJ1-2, with unresolved D. Germline CDR1 is SGHRS and CDR2 is YFSETQ. This CDR3 is built from 14 residues. The V end lost 4 bases, the J end lost 9 bases, and 19 bases lay between the germline ends.

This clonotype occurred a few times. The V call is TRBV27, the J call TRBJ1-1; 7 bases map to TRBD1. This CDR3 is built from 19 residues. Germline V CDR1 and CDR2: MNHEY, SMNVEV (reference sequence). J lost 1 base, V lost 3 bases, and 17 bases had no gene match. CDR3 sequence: CASSLVNSDRAFRNTEAFF. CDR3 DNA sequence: TGTGCCAGCAGTTTGGTCAATTCTGACAGGGCCTTTAGGAACACTGAAGCTTTCTTT.

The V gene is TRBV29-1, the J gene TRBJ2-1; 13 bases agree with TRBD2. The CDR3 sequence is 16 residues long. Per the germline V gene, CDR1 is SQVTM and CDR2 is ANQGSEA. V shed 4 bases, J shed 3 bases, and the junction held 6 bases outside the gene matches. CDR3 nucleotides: TGCAGCGTTGGGGGGACTAGCGGGACTAGCTACAATGAGCAGTTCTTC. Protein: CSVGGTSGTSYNEQFF.

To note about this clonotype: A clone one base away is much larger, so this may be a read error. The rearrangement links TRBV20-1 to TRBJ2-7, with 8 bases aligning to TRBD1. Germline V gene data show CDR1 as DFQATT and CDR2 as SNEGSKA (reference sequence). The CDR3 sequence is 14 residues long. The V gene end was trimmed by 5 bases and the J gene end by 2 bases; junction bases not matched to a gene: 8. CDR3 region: CSAGGQGMAYEQYF. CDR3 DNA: TGCAGTGCTGGAGGACAGGGAATGGCCTACGAGCAGTACTTC.

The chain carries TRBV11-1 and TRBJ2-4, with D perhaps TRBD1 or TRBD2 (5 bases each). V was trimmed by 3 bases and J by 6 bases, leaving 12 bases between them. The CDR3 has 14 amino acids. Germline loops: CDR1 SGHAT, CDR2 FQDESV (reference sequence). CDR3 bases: TGTGCCAGCAGCTTTTTCGGGGCTCTAAACATTCAGTACTTC. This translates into CASSFFGALNIQYF. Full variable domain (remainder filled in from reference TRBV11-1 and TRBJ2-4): EAEVAQSPRYKITEKSQAVAFWCDPISGHATLYWYRQILGQGPELLVQFQDESVVDDSQLPKDRFSAERLKGVDSTLKIQPAELGDSAMYLCASSFFGALNIQYFGAGTRLSVL.

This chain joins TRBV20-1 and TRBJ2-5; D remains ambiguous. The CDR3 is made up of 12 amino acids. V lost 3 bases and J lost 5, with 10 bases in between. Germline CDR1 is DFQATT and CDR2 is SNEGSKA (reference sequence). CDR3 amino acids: CSASRSWETQYF. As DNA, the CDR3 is TGCAGTGCTAGTAGGTCGTGGGAGACCCAGTACTTC.

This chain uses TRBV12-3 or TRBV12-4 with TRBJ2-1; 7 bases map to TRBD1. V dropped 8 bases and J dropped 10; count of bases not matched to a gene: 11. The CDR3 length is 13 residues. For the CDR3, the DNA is TGTGCCAGCTTCCGCTCAGGGGGTTACGAGCAGTTCTTC. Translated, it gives CASFRSGGYEQFF.